This is a list of T cell receptor beta chains from one sample in a study of graft-versus-host responses after intestinal transplantation. Sequencing was performed with immunoSEQ multiplex PCR; in TCRdb, only in-frame clones are kept and a portion is missing. Counted here are about 60,000 clones, approximately 91% occurring once; the ten biggest clones make up around 1.7%. The sequences come from ileum tissue, collected 350 to 400 days after transplant. These receptor sequences come from a human patient who received an intestinal transplant, so some T cells may come from the graft donor. Each CDR3 is given with its conserved first and last residue. A D gene is named only where the DNA matches it firmly. Clone sizes are given selectively: once, few, many, or a class where the clone is expanded.

D gene,V gene,clone size,J gene,CDR3 DNA,CDR3 protein
.,TRBV6-6,.,TRBJ1-2,TGTGCCATCTCGGGAGGGGGGAATAACTATGGCTACACCTTC,CAISGGGNNYGYTF
TRBD1,TRBV13,.,TRBJ2-2,TGTGCCAGCAGCTCCCGACGGACAGGGTTGGTTGACACCGGGGAGCTGTTTTTT,CASSSRRTGLVDTGELFF
.,TRBV11-3,.,TRBJ2-1,TGTGCCAGCAGCTTAGATAGGGGGGAGCCCTACAATGAGCAGTTCTTC,CASSLDRGEPYNEQFF
.,TRBV27,.,TRBJ2-1,TGTGCCAGCAGTTTCGGCCATGAGCAGTTCTTC,CASSFGHEQFF
.,TRBV4-1,.,TRBJ1-2,TGCGCCAGCAGCCAAGTAGGGGCACGGGGCTACACCTTC,CASSQVGARGYTF
.,TRBV10-3,.,TRBJ1-2,TGTGCCATCAGGGGGGACGGCTACACCTTC,CAIRGDGYTF
.,TRBV7-9,.,TRBJ2-7,TGTGCCAGCAGCTTAGTTCTGGAGGAAGGGCAGTACTTC,CASSLVLEEGQYF
.,TRBV28,.,TRBJ1-1,TGTGCCAGCAGTTTATCCGGGACCCTGGGATTAACTGAAGCTTTCTTT,CASSLSGTLGLTEAFF
TRBD1,TRBV6-6,once,TRBJ2-7,TGTGCCAGCAGTTATGAGTCAGGGGGCTTATACGAGCAGTACTTC,CASSYESGGLYEQYF
.,TRBV5-1,.,TRBJ2-7,TGCGCCAGCAGCGCATTACGAGAGTACGAGCAGTACTTC,CASSALREYEQYF
TRBD2,TRBV9,.,TRBJ2-3,TGTGCCAGCAGCGAGGGACTAGCGGGAGGGCGGGCAGATACGCAGTATTTT,CASSEGLAGGRADTQYF
.,TRBV5-3,.,TRBJ2-1,TGTGCCAGAAGCTTGTTTTTCCTAGCCTACAATGAGCAGTTCTTC,CARSLFFLAYNEQFF
.,TRBV29-1,.,TRBJ2-7,TGCAGCGTTGAAGGGGGATTCGACGAGCAGTACTTC,CSVEGGFDEQYF
TRBD1,TRBV13,.,TRBJ2-5,TGTGCCAGCAGCGGCGACAGGGGACAAGAGACCCAGTACTTC,CASSGDRGQETQYF
TRBD2,TRBV6-6,.,TRBJ2-3,TGTGCCAGCACCCCCCTAGCGGGAGGGTACACAGATACGCAGTATTTT,CASTPLAGGYTDTQYF
.,TRBV4-1,.,TRBJ2-1,TGCGCCAGCAGTAAATCGAGCTACAATGAGCAGTTCTTC,CASSKSSYNEQFF
.,TRBV7-9,.,TRBJ2-7,TGTGCCAGCAGCCCGGACGGACCCTCCTACGAGCAGTACTTC,CASSPDGPSYEQYF
.,TRBV4-2,.,TRBJ2-1,TGTGCCAGCAGCCAAGAATCGCGGGACGGACCCTGGAATGAGCAGTTCTTC,CASSQESRDGPWNEQFF
TRBD2,TRBV2,.,TRBJ2-2,TGTGCCAGCGGGAGCGGGAGGGCCGGGGAGCTGTTTTTT,CASGSGRAGELFF
TRBD2,TRBV7-8,.,TRBJ2-2,TGTGCCAGCCCCCCGGGGACCGGACTAGCACGGGAGCTGTTTTTT,CASPPGTGLARELFF
.,TRBV7-3,.,TRBJ2-3,TGTGCCAGCAGTATTGCGGGCGGTTACACAGATACGCAGTATTTT,CASSIAGGYTDTQYF
.,TRBV28,.,TRBJ2-7,TGTGCCAGCAGTTACTCGGGGCGAGACGAGCAGTACTTC,CASSYSGRDEQYF
TRBD1,TRBV4-1,few,TRBJ1-6,TGCGCCAGCAGCCTCGTCACGGGCAGGGGGAATTCACCCCTCCACTTT,CASSLVTGRGNSPLHF
.,TRBV6-5,once,TRBJ2-3,TGTGCCAGCAGTTACTCGGTTCGGGCAGATACGCAGTATTTT,CASSYSVRADTQYF
.,TRBV7-6,.,TRBJ2-7,TGTGCCAGCAGCTTAGCGAGCGACATAGGCTACGAGCAGTACTTC,CASSLASDIGYEQYF
.,TRBV6-5,.,TRBJ1-1,TGTGCCAGCAGAACCCCCAATAAAAACACTGAAGCTTTCTTT,CASRTPNKNTEAFF
TRBD1,TRBV28,.,TRBJ2-5,TGTGCCAGCAGTCCGGACAGGGGCGAGGAAGAGACCCAGTACTTC,CASSPDRGEEETQYF
TRBD1,TRBV29-1,.,TRBJ2-1,TGCAGCACTGACAGGGAGTACAATGAGCAGTTCTTC,CSTDREYNEQFF
.,TRBV7-6,few,TRBJ2-1,TGTGCCAGCAGCACCCCCGGGGGCGAAGAGCAGTTCTTC,CASSTPGGEEQFF
TRBD2,TRBV19,.,TRBJ2-2,TGTGCCAGTACCGGACTAGCGGGAGCCGGGGAGCTGTTTTTT,CASTGLAGAGELFF